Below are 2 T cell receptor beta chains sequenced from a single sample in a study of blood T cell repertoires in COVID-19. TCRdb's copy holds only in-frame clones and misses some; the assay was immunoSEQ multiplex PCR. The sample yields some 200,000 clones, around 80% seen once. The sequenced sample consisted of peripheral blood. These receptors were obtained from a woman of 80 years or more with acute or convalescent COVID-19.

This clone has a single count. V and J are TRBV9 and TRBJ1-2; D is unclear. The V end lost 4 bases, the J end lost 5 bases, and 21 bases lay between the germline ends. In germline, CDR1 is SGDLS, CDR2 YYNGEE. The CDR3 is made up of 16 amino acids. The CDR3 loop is CASSPPSPRLPYGYTF. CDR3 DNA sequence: TGTGCCAGCAGCCCCCCTTCCCCCAGGCTACCTTATGGCTACACCTTC.

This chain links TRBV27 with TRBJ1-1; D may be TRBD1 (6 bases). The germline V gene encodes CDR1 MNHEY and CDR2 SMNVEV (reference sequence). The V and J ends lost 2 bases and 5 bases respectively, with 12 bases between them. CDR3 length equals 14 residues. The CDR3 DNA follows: TGTGCCAGCAGTTTAGGGGGGGCGTTGACTGAAGCTTTCTTT. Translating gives CASSLGGALTEAFF.